These T cell receptor beta chains were read from a single sample in a study of T cells in Graves' hyperthyroidism and ophthalmopathy. TCRdb redid the calling of the multiplex PCR reads with MiXCR, one entry per CDR3 protein. The repertoire has more than 550,000 distinct CDR3 sequences, about 19% of them found once; the top ten carry over 15%. Source material: blood. The receptors were sampled from a woman in her forties or fifties with Graves' hyperthyroidism that later progressed to Graves' ophthalmopathy. Each CDR3 is given without its conserved first and last residue.

j_gene,v_gene,CDR3aa
TRBJ2-5,TRBV3-1,ASSHRLAGYQETQY
TRBJ2-7,TRBV7-9,ASSYREIYEQY
TRBJ2-3,TRBV24-1,ATSDGRGTDTQY
TRBJ2-7,TRBV20-1,SASIGGRAYEQY
TRBJ1-1,TRBV2,ASTKKGQMDTEAF
TRBJ1-1,TRBV29-1,SVEDGRQWGTEAF
TRBJ2-2,TRBV19,ASSVYRGLRTGELF
TRBJ1-2,TRBV19,ASRDPGQNYYGYT
TRBJ1-2,TRBV11-2,ASSLVQTTNYGYT
TRBJ2-1,TRBV20-1,SAVTTYYNEQF
TRBJ1-3,TRBV11-2,ASSTGYGNTIY
TRBJ1-2,TRBV5-1,ASSPGQARGYGYT
TRBJ1-4,TRBV11-1,ASSLAGVNEKLF
TRBJ2-1,TRBV20-1,SAPRTGSEVYNEQF
TRBJ2-7,TRBV5-4,ASSSRTSGNYEQY
TRBJ2-3,TRBV5-1,ASSPNGVAPDTQY
TRBJ1-2,TRBV6-5,ASSYSSPVSDYT
TRBJ2-7,TRBV20-1,SARAQGAEQY
TRBJ2-2,TRBV6-2/TRBV6-3,ATGSGTGELF
TRBJ2-7,TRBV2,ASSETSPTSGYYEQY
TRBJ1-6,TRBV4-2,ASSPESGGNSPLH
TRBJ1-1,TRBV5-1,ASSWGTGNTEAF
TRBJ2-2,TRBV20-1,SAHRGANTGELF
TRBJ1-5,TRBV9,ASSQTDNQPQH
TRBJ2-5,TRBV29-1,SVAWTGPQETQY
TRBJ2-3,TRBV20-1,SATTGRAGSTDTQY
TRBJ1-5,TRBV20-1,SARDSSRGYQPQH
TRBJ2-1,TRBV12-3/TRBV12-4,ATLVQGTSSYNEQF